This T cell receptor beta chain was documented in a study of breast tumors, draining lymph nodes, adjacent tissues (dated by TCRdb to the mid-2010s). Context from the whole study: TCR beta repertoires were compared across tumor, adjacent nontumor tissue and axillary lymph nodes obtained from breast cancer patients. The study aimed to assess the relationships and possible T-cell exchange between tumor, surrounding tissue and draining lymph node repertoires in human breast cancer.

Note on this clonotype: The target of this receptor is not known. Base quality data are lacking; no much larger clone is found one base away.

What the study reported, not specific to this receptor: Tumors showed preferential V and J gene usage, and their T-cell repertoire diversity fell below that of lymph nodes yet above that of nontumor tissue. The conclusion that tumor T cells originate in lymph nodes was presented as consistent with a hypothesis rather than as directly demonstrated. In luminal-like breast cancer, tumor and nontumor tissue repertoires resembled each other significantly more than in basal-like breast cancer. A scenario in which most tumor T cells derive from the lymph node and then expand within tumor tissue was judged to be consistent with the data.

Lymph node samples came from the axillary draining lymph nodes of breast cancer patients. The CDR3 measures 16 amino acids from cysteine to phenylalanine. Of the read, only the CDR3 DNA is kept; its 48 bases are in frame from base 1. The junction carries 21 bases between V and J, which are trimmed by 5 bases and 6 bases respectively. From the germline V gene, CDR1 is SGHVS and CDR2 is FNYEAQ. Instrument used: Illumina HiSeq 2000. Multiplex PCR amplification was used to build the TCR beta chain libraries. High-throughput sequencing was used to analyze the amplified TCR beta chain products. In-frame beta chains were kept once TCRdb had trimmed the public reads at Q25 with fastp and called clones with MiXCR. For every CDR3 protein sequence, its rows merge into one entry that carries the most common genes and DNA. The sample data list roughly 220,000 distinct CDR3 sequences, and roughly a third of these were observed just once. The ten largest clones represent under 4.5% of the sample.

The receptor chain draws on TRBV7-6 and TRBJ2-3; TRBD1 is perhaps the D gene, given 7 matching bases. This TCR was sampled from a female donor with breast cancer. Some clones in this sample may be carry-over from other donors' samples. Source material: axillary lymph node tissue. CDR3 sequence: CASSPQGTGGLDTQYF. The bases are TGTGCCAGCAGCCCACAGGGGACTGGGGGATTGGATACGCAGTATTTT.